These 6 T cell receptor beta chains share one sample of origin, sequenced in a study of Graves' ophthalmopathy and Graves' hyperthyroidism. Amplified material comprised TCR beta CDR3 regions derived from RNA transcripts. HTBI-primed first-round RT-PCR preceded second-round multiplex PCR. Each CDR3 protein is one row after TCRdb ran MiXCR on the multiplex PCR reads. In the table there are about 400,000 distinct CDR3 sequences, around 20% of which are singletons. Sequencing used peripheral blood. Receptors were obtained from a woman younger than 35 with Graves' ophthalmopathy.

This clonotype was found once. The rearrangement links TRBV30 to TRBJ2-5; 7 nucleotides line up with TRBD2. The junction had 6 bases not matched to a gene; V was cut back by 8 bases and J by 0 bases. This CDR3 is 13 amino acids long. Per the germline V gene, CDR1 is GTSNPN and CDR2 is SVGIG (reference sequence). CDR3 sequence (DNA): TGTGCCGGGGGGGGGGGAGACCAAGAGACCCAGTACTTC. Protein product: CAGGGGDQETQYF.

V usage is TRBV15 and J usage is TRBJ2-5; D gene ambiguous. Germline CDR1 is LNHNV and CDR2 is YYDKDF (reference sequence). V lost 1 base to trimming and J lost 0 bases, with 6 bases between them. CDR3 length: 14 amino acids. This chain's CDR3 is CATSRAYYQETQYF. The CDR3 region has the DNA TGTGCCACCAGCAGAGCGTACTACCAAGAGACCCAGTACTTC.

This clonotype was seen ten or more times. CDR3 DNA sequence: TGTGCCAGCAGCCCGGGACAGGAAGAGACCCAGTACTTC. Translated: CASSPGQEETQYF. The V and J genes are TRBV28 and TRBJ2-5; the match to TRBD1 covers 8 bases. Per the germline V gene, CDR1 is MDHEN and CDR2 is SYDVKM. The CDR3 totals 13 residues. With V trimmed by 6 bases and J by 3 bases, 3 bases remained unmatched.

The chain links TRBV20-1 to TRBJ1-1, with D hard to call. This CDR3 has 16 residues. The germline V gene encodes CDR1 DFQATT and CDR2 SNEGSKA (reference sequence). Trimming removed 1 base from V and 1 base from J, with 16 bases in between. CDR3: CSARAASGGTNTEAFF. DNA of the CDR3: TGCAGTGCTAGAGCTGCCTCTGGAGGAACGAACACTGAAGCTTTCTTT.

J is TRBJ1-1 and V is TRBV6-1; 8 bases are a match to TRBD1. CDR3 length equals 13 residues. CDR1 is MNHNS, CDR2 SASEGT, per germline. V trimming: 7 bases; J trimming: 8 bases; junction bases outside the gene matches: 9. The CDR3: CASKIGQGLEAFF. CDR3 sequence (DNA): TGTGCCAGCAAAATCGGACAGGGCTTGGAAGCTTTCTTT.

This clonotype was counted at least ten times. V and J are TRBV6-5 and TRBJ2-7; D possibly corresponds to TRBD1 (5 bases). Germline V gene sequence: CDR1 MNHEY, CDR2 SVGAGI. Trimming shortened V by 4 bases and J by 0 bases, and 16 bases separated the two germline ends. This CDR3 is built from 16 residues. Here the CDR3 reads CASSSVGTRGSYEQYF. The CDR3 DNA reads TGTGCCAGCAGTTCGGTAGGCACAAGGGGCTCCTACGAGCAGTACTTC.